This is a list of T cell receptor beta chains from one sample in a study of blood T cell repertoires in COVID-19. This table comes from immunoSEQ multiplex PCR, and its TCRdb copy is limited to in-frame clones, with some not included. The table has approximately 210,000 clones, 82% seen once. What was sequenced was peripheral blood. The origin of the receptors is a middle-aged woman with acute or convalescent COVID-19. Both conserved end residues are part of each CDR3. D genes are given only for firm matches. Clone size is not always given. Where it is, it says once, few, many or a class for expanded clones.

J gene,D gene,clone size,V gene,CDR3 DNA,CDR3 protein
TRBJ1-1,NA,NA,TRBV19,TGTGCCAGTAGTCCCCGGGACTTCCTGAACACTGAAGCTTTCTTT,CASSPRDFLNTEAFF
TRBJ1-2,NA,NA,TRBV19,TGTGCCAGTAGCCAAGTCAGACAGAACTATGGCTACACCTTC,CASSQVRQNYGYTF
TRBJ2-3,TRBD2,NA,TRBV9,TGTGCCAGCAGCGTAGCGCAGGGACGGGGGACTAGGGCAGATACGCAGTATTTT,CASSVAQGRGTRADTQYF
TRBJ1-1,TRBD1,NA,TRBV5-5,TGTGCCAGCAGCTTACAGGGGAGTAGCACTGAAGCTTTCTTT,CASSLQGSSTEAFF
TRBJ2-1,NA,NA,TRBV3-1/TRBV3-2,TGTGCCAGTGGTTTCGGGACTTATAATTTCTTC,CASGFGTYNFF
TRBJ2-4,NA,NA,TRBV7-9,TGTGCCAGCAGCTTAGAGGAGGGCAAGCGGGCCAAAAACATTCAGTACTTC,CASSLEEGKRAKNIQYF
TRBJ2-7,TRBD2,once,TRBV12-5,TGTGCTAGTGGACCAAGTAGCGGGGGGGGACGGTCCGCCTACGAGCAGTACTTC,CASGPSSGGGRSAYEQYF
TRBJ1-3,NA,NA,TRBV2,TGTGCCAGTTTGCGTGGAAACACCATATATTTT,CASLRGNTIYF
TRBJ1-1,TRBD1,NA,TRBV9,TGTGCCAGCAGCGGAGGGGACAGCCGGTTTGAAGCTTTCTTT,CASSGGDSRFEAFF
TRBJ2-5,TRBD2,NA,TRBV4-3,TGCGCCAGCAGCCCCAGGACTAGCGGGGAGACCCAGTACTTC,CASSPRTSGETQYF
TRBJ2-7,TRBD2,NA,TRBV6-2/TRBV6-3,TGTGCCAGCAGTTACTCGAAGGAGACTAGCGCCTACGAGCAGTACTTC,CASSYSKETSAYEQYF
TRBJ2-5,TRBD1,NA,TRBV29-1,TGCAGCGTTGAAAGGGGGCAGGTGACCCAGTACTTC,CSVERGQVTQYF
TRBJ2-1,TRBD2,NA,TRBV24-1,TGTGCCACCAGTGATTCCGGGACTAGCGGGGGAATACCGATCTCCTACAATGAGCAGTTCTTC,CATSDSGTSGGIPISYNEQFF
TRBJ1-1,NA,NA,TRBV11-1,TGTGCCAGCAGCTCGAACCAAGGAGGGAACACTGAAGCTTTCTTT,CASSSNQGGNTEAFF
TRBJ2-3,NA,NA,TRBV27,TGTGCCAGCAGTTTATTAAGCGGTAGCACAGATACGCAGTATTTT,CASSLLSGSTDTQYF
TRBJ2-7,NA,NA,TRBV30,TGTGCCTGGAGTGTAAACAGGGCTGCCGAGCAGTACTTC,CAWSVNRAAEQYF
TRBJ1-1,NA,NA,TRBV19,TGTGCCAGTAGTCAGAGGGGGGGCGGCACTGAAGCTTTCTTT,CASSQRGGGTEAFF
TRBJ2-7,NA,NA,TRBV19,TGTGCCAGTAGTTCAGGGCTCTCCTACGAGCAGTACTTC,CASSSGLSYEQYF
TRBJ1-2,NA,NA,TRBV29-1,TGCAGCGTGGAGGGTGACTATGGCTACACCTTC,CSVEGDYGYTF
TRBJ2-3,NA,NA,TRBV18,TGTGCCAGCTCAAGGGGGAACACATATGCCACAGATACGCAGTATTTT,CASSRGNTYATDTQYF
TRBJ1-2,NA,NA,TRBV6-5,TGTGCCAGCACCCTAGGACTGCATCGGGGCTACACCTTC,CASTLGLHRGYTF
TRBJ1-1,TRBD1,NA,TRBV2,TGTGCCAGCAGTGAAGTGCCGACAGGGCGATTGAACACTGAAGCTTTCTTT,CASSEVPTGRLNTEAFF
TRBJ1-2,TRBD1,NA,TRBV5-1,TGCGCCAGCAGCCCTGAACGGACAGGGGGCGTTGGTGGCTACACCTTC,CASSPERTGGVGGYTF
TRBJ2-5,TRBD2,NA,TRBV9,TGTGCCAGCAGCGTATCCCCTAGCGGGGGGGCGAGGGAGACCCAGTACTTC,CASSVSPSGGARETQYF
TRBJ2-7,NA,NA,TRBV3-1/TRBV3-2,TGTGCCAGCAGAGGCTCCGGGGGCTCCTACGAGCAGTACTTC,CASRGSGGSYEQYF
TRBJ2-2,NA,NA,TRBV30,TGTGCCTGGAAGCCGCCGAGGAACACCGGGGAGCTGTTTTTT,CAWKPPRNTGELFF
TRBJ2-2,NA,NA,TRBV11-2,TGTGCCAGCAGCTCTAGAGGGATAGTATCCGGGGAGCTGTTTTTT,CASSSRGIVSGELFF
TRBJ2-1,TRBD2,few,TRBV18,TGTGCCAGCTCACCAGTCGGGAGGAACAATGAGCAGTTCTTC,CASSPVGRNNEQFF
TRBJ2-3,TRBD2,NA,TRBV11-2,TGTGCCAGCAGCTTAGAATGGCGGGAGGGCCCAACAGATACGCAGTATTTT,CASSLEWREGPTDTQYF
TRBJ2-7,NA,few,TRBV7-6,TGTGCCAGCAGCTCACGGGAAAACGAGCAGTACTTC,CASSSRENEQYF
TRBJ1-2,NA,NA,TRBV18,TGTGCCAGCTCACCACAAGTTGACAGCCCCTATGGCTACACCTTC,CASSPQVDSPYGYTF
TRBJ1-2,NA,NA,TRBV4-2,TGTGCCAGCAGCCCCGGGGGAGCTAACTATGGCTACACCTTC,CASSPGGANYGYTF
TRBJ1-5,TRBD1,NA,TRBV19,TGTGCCAGTAGTGCGGACAGGGCGAGCAATCAGCCCCAGCATTTT,CASSADRASNQPQHF
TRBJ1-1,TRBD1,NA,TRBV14,TGTGCCAGCAGCCACCATCGATCCGGGACAGGGCCGTACAACACTGAAGCTTTCTTT,CASSHHRSGTGPYNTEAFF
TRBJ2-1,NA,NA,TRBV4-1,TGCGCCAGCACCCACGTTGGTAGCGCGTACAATGAGCAGTTCTTC,CASTHVGSAYNEQFF
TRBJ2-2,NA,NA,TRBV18,TGTGCCAGCTCACCACTCGCAGTCGGGGGCACCGGGGAGCTGTTTTTT,CASSPLAVGGTGELFF
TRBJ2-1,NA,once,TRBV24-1,TGTGCCACCAGTGATTCCTACCTCAATGAGCAGTTCTTC,CATSDSYLNEQFF
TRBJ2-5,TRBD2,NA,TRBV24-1,TGTGCCACCAGTGACTTCCCGGGACTAGCGGGATATGGCATCCACGAGACCCAGTACTTC,CATSDFPGLAGYGIHETQYF
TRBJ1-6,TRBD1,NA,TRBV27,TGTGCCAGCAGTTCGGGACAGGGGGCGAGGAATTCACCCCTCCACTTT,CASSSGQGARNSPLHF
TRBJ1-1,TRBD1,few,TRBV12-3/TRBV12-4,TGTGCCAGCCGTGACAGGGAGGAAGCTTTCTTT,CASRDREEAFF
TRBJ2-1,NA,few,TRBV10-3,TGTGCCATCAGTGAATGGCAGTCCTTTTACAATGAGCAGTTCTTC,CAISEWQSFYNEQFF
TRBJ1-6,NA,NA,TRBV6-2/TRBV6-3,TGTGCCAGCAGTTACTCGTCCGAGGGGGAGAGTCTTAATTCACCCCTCCACTTT,CASSYSSEGESLNSPLHF
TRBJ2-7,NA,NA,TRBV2,TGTGCCAGCAGGGACTGGCACTCCTACGAGCAGTACTTC,CASRDWHSYEQYF
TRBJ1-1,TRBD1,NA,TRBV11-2,TGTGCCAGCAGCTTAGCACGACAGGGAGGAACTGAAGCTTTCTTT,CASSLARQGGTEAFF
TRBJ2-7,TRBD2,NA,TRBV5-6,TGTGCCAGCAGCGCTAGCGGGAGGCCCCCCTACGAGCAGTACTTC,CASSASGRPPYEQYF
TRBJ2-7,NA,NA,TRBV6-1,TGTGCCAGCAGTGAGGCCGGGGGGCCGTCCTACGAGCAGTACTTC,CASSEAGGPSYEQYF
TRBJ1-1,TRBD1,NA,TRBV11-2,TGTGCCAGCAGACGTCCCGGGACAGGGCGAACTGAAGCTTTCTTT,CASRRPGTGRTEAFF
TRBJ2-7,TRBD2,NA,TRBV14,TGTGCCAGCAGCCAAACTAGCGGGACAGTCTACGAGCAGTACTTC,CASSQTSGTVYEQYF
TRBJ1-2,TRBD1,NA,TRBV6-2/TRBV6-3,TGTGCCAGCAGTTACTCGATCCTCCGAATCCGGGGGACAGGGTTGGATGGCTACACCTTC,CASSYSILRIRGTGLDGYTF
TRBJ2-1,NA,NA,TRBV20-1,TGCAGTGCTAGTTCCGCGGGGGCTCCGATATACAATGAGCAGTTCTTC,CSASSAGAPIYNEQFF
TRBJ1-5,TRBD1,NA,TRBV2,TGTGCCAGCAGTGTTGAGACAGGGGTTCAGCCCCAGCATTTT,CASSVETGVQPQHF
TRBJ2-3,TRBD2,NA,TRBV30,TGTGCCTGGAGTACGTCCTTACCGGGAGGCTCAAAGTACACAGATACGCAGTATTTT,CAWSTSLPGGSKYTDTQYF
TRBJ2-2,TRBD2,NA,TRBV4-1,TGCGCCAGCAGCCAAGAGTGGACTAGCGGGAGCGGGGAGCTGTTTTTT,CASSQEWTSGSGELFF
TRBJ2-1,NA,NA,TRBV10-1,TGCGCCAGCATTACCAGGCAACTAGCTTCGGAGGAGCAGTTCTTC,CASITRQLASEEQFF
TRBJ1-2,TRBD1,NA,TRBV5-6,TGTGCCAGCAGTAAGGACAGGGGAACGTATGGCTACACCTTC,CASSKDRGTYGYTF
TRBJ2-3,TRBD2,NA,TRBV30,TGTGCCTGGAGGAATTACCTCAAAGCGGGAAGGGGCACAGATACGCAGTATTTT,CAWRNYLKAGRGTDTQYF
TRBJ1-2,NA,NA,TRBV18,TGTGCCAGCTCACCATCGGCGGAAGGTGGCTACACCTTC,CASSPSAEGGYTF
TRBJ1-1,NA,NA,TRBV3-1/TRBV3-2,TGTGCCAGCAGCCAAGGACGACAGAACACTGAAGCTTTCTTT,CASSQGRQNTEAFF
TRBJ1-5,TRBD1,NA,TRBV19,TGTGCCAGTAGTTTACCCGGGACAGGATTGCCCCAGCATTTT,CASSLPGTGLPQHF
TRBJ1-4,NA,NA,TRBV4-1,TGCGCCAGCAGCCCCGCTAGCCCAACTAATGAAAAACTGTTTTTT,CASSPASPTNEKLFF